The rows below give T cell receptor beta chains drawn from one sample of a study of beta chain features in type 1 diabetes. Assay: immunoSEQ multiplex PCR; the TCRdb copy retains only in-frame clones and omits some. The sample consists of about 120,000 clones, about 17% of them appearing once. Source material: central memory CD4+ T cells from blood. The source of these receptors is a man aged 25-40 years with type 1 diabetes. The CDR3 runs from the conserved cysteine through the conserved F or W. Each record gives: J gene, V gene, clone size, D gene, CDR3 length, CDR3 protein, CDR3 DNA. The D gene is left open where the match is weak. The size of a clone is reported for some rows only, either as once, few or many, or as a class for expanded clones.

TRBJ2-2 TRBV10-3 many - 15 CAISSLGSDTGELFF TGTGCCATCAGTAGTTTGGGGTCGGACACCGGGGAGCTGTTTTTT
TRBJ1-4 TRBV11-2 - - 14 CASSPDWADEKLFF TGTGCCAGCAGCCCCGACTGGGCAGATGAAAAACTGTTTTTT
TRBJ2-7 TRBV5-1 few - 13 CASSRVVPYEQYF TGCGCCAGCAGCCGGGTGGTTCCCTACGAGCAGTACTTC
TRBJ1-2 TRBV2 few - 12 CASSESRLGYTF TGTGCCAGCAGTGAAAGTAGGCTTGGCTACACCTTC
TRBJ2-3 TRBV6-1 - TRBD1 15 CASSEQTGNTDTQYF TGTGCCAGCAGTGAACAGACAGGGAACACAGATACGCAGTATTTT
TRBJ1-2 TRBV7-2 - - 13 CASSLPQNGGYTF TGTGCCAGCAGCTTACCGCAGAATGGTGGCTACACCTTC
TRBJ1-2 TRBV18 - TRBD1 15 CASSPQDRTGDGYTF TGTGCCAGCTCGCCCCAGGACAGGACAGGGGATGGCTACACCTTC
TRBJ1-5 TRBV9 - - 15 CASSVDGSPGQPQHF TGTGCCAGCAGCGTAGACGGGAGCCCCGGTCAGCCCCAGCATTTT
TRBJ2-1 TRBV2 - - 14 CASSEVPRYNEQFF TGTGCCAGCAGTGAAGTGCCGCGGTACAATGAGCAGTTCTTC
TRBJ1-5 TRBV6-1 medium-sized - 15 CASSRDTYSNQPQHF TGTGCCAGCAGCCGGGACACCTATAGCAATCAGCCCCAGCATTTT
TRBJ1-5 TRBV10-3 few - 14 CAISEWGVEQPQHF TGTGCCATCAGTGAGTGGGGGGTGGAGCAGCCCCAGCATTTT
TRBJ2-5 TRBV29-1 few - 11 CSAAAGGTQYF TGCAGCGCAGCAGCCGGGGGGACCCAGTACTTC
TRBJ2-7 TRBV5-1 few - 14 CASSLAGSSYEQYF TGCGCCAGCAGCCTCGCCGGGTCCTCCTACGAGCAGTACTTC
TRBJ1-2 TRBV6-6 few TRBD1 12 CASSYLGQGHTF TGTGCCAGCAGTTACTTGGGACAGGGGCACACCTTC
TRBJ2-1 TRBV11-3 - TRBD2 16 CASSLGASGGRNEQFF TGTGCCAGCAGCTTAGGAGCTAGCGGGGGGAGGAATGAGCAGTTCTTC
TRBJ2-7 TRBV7-9 few TRBD1 15 CASRPSGTGEYEQYF TGTGCCAGCAGGCCGTCCGGGACAGGGGAATACGAGCAGTACTTC
TRBJ1-1 TRBV5-6 medium-sized - 13 CASSLAPNTEAFF TGTGCCAGCAGCCTCGCCCCGAACACTGAAGCTTTCTTT
TRBJ1-6 TRBV7-2 few - 11 CASSRLLALHF TGTGCCAGCAGCCGCCTTTTGGCCCTCCACTTT
TRBJ1-2 TRBV7-2 - TRBD1 17 CASSLLGTGFNGHGYTF TGTGCCAGCAGCTTATTGGGGACAGGGTTTAATGGTCATGGCTACACCTTC
TRBJ2-7 TRBV10-2 - - 16 CASSDTGRGVSYEQYF TGCGCCAGCAGTGATACAGGGCGCGGCGTCTCCTACGAGCAGTACTTC
TRBJ2-7 TRBV27 many TRBD2 14 CASRSGGALYEQYF TGTGCCAGCAGGTCCGGGGGGGCTCTCTACGAGCAGTACTTC
TRBJ1-5 TRBV10-3 - - 13 CAITAGEGQPQHF TGTGCCATCACGGCAGGGGAGGGTCAGCCCCAGCATTTT
TRBJ2-1 TRBV7-2 few TRBD1 14 CASSLHRGIYEQFF TGTGCCAGCAGCTTGCACAGGGGAATCTATGAGCAGTTCTTC
TRBJ1-5 TRBV19 - - 15 CASSIVRVVNQPQHF TGTGCCAGTAGTATTGTCAGAGTAGTAAATCAGCCCCAGCATTTT
TRBJ2-3 TRBV5-1 - TRBD1 14 CASSLGTGVDTQYF TGCGCCAGCAGCTTGGGGACAGGGGTAGATACGCAGTATTTT
TRBJ2-5 TRBV12-5 few TRBD2 15 CASGPGLAPRETQYF TGTGCTAGTGGCCCGGGACTAGCCCCGCGAGAGACCCAGTACTTC
TRBJ1-6 TRBV11-3 - - 17 CASHGREYGSYNSPLHF TGTGCCAGCCACGGGCGGGAATACGGCTCCTATAATTCACCCCTCCACTTT
TRBJ2-7 TRBV6-1 - - 15 CASSGRTTYPYEQYF TGTGCCAGCAGTGGCCGGACAACTTACCCCTACGAGCAGTACTTC
TRBJ1-1 TRBV7-9 once - 14 CASSLGSGGTEAFF TGTGCCAGCAGCTTAGGATCCGGGGGAACTGAAGCTTTCTTT
TRBJ1-5 TRBV15 once - 17 CATRPGQPDYSNQPQHF TGTGCCACCAGGCCAGGACAGCCGGATTATAGCAATCAGCCCCAGCATTTT
TRBJ2-5 TRBV2 - - 14 CASCRGPGRETQYF TGTGCCAGCTGCCGGGGCCCGGGAAGAGAGACCCAGTACTTC
TRBJ2-3 TRBV5-5 - - 17 CASRPPGTITSTDTQYF TGTGCCAGCAGGCCACCGGGGACGATTACTAGCACAGATACGCAGTATTTT
TRBJ2-3 TRBV21-1 - - 14 CASSGKQLTDTQYF TGTGCCAGCAGTGGGAAACAGCTCACAGATACGCAGTATTTT
TRBJ2-1 TRBV5-6 few - 13 CASRYRVYNEQFF TGTGCCAGCAGGTACAGGGTCTACAATGAGCAGTTCTTC
TRBJ2-5 TRBV7-2 few - 12 CASSRDRETQYF TGTGCCAGCAGCCGCGACAGAGAGACCCAGTACTTC
TRBJ2-5 TRBV5-4 few - 11 CASRGGETQYF TGTGCCAGCAGAGGAGGGGAGACCCAGTACTTC
TRBJ1-2 TRBV10-3 few - 13 CAISAEPLYGYTF TGTGCCATCAGTGCAGAGCCGCTCTATGGCTACACCTTC
TRBJ2-5 TRBV5-6 - TRBD2 14 CASSMRGAYQTQYF TGTGCCAGCAGCATGCGGGGGGCCTACCAGACCCAGTACTTC
TRBJ2-6 TRBV30 - - 13 CASRGTGANVLTF TGTGCCTCAAGGGGGACTGGGGCCAACGTCCTGACTTTC
TRBJ1-5 TRBV2 - - 15 CASSRHLNSNQPQHF TGTGCCAGCAGTAGACATCTGAATAGCAATCAGCCCCAGCATTTT
TRBJ2-5 TRBV5-1 - - 14 CASSLGGNQETQYF TGCGCCAGCAGCTTAGGAGGGAACCAAGAGACCCAGTACTTC
TRBJ1-1 TRBV14 few - 13 CASSQVLNTEAFF TGTGCCAGCAGCCAAGTACTGAACACTGAAGCTTTCTTT
TRBJ2-1 TRBV19 few TRBD1 14 CASSRDRNYNEQFF TGTGCCAGTAGTAGGGACAGAAACTACAATGAGCAGTTCTTC
TRBJ2-1 TRBV4-2 few TRBD2 15 CASSLWTSDYNEQFF TGTGCCAGCAGCCTATGGACTAGCGATTACAATGAGCAGTTCTTC
TRBJ2-3 TRBV5-6 - - 15 CASSLVGGDPDTQYF TGTGCCAGCAGCTTAGTCGGCGGGGACCCAGATACGCAGTATTTT
TRBJ2-3 TRBV19 few TRBD2 15 CASSIQSGGQDTQYF TGTGCCAGTAGTATACAAAGCGGGGGGCAGGATACGCAGTATTTT
TRBJ2-5 TRBV7-8 - - 14 CASSLQGVQETQYF TGTGCCAGCAGCTTACAAGGAGTTCAAGAGACCCAGTACTTC
TRBJ2-1 TRBV6-6 - - 15 CASSRPPSSYNEQFF TGTGCCAGCAGTCGTCCACCGAGCTCCTACAATGAGCAGTTCTTC
TRBJ2-3 TRBV28 - - 15 CASSAGTGSTDTQYF TGTGCCAGCAGCGCCGGGACTGGTAGCACAGATACGCAGTATTTT
TRBJ2-1 TRBV4-3 few - 15 CASSQRPSGNNEQFF TGCGCCAGCAGCCAACGGCCCTCAGGGAACAATGAGCAGTTCTTC
TRBJ1-2 TRBV6-1 - TRBD1 18 CASSEALRRLGQFYGYTF TGTGCCAGCAGTGAAGCGCTTCGTCGTTTGGGACAGTTCTATGGCTACACCTTC
TRBJ1-1 TRBV7-2 few TRBD1 15 CASSPSGQGNTEAFF TGTGCCAGCAGCCCGTCTGGACAGGGGAACACTGAAGCTTTCTTT
TRBJ2-5 TRBV30 - TRBD1 13 CAWSVGTAETQYF TGTGCCTGGAGTGTCGGGACAGCAGAGACCCAGTACTTC
TRBJ2-2 TRBV11-2 - - 15 CASSFGWGQSGELFF TGTGCCAGCTCCTTTGGGTGGGGCCAGTCCGGGGAGCTGTTTTTT
TRBJ1-1 TRBV29-1 few - 13 CSGLRPLNTEAFF TGCAGCGGCCTGAGGCCGTTGAACACTGAAGCTTTCTTT
TRBJ2-5 TRBV7-2 once - 15 CASTQTLVGRETQYF TGTGCCAGCACCCAAACACTAGTCGGACGGGAGACCCAGTACTTC
TRBJ1-6 TRBV9 few - 15 CASSQQQGPDSPLHF TGTGCCAGCAGCCAGCAACAGGGTCCGGATTCACCCCTCCACTTT